This T cell receptor (beta chain) derives from a study of Graves' ophthalmopathy and Graves' hyperthyroidism. For repertoire sequencing, the TCR beta CDR3 regions were amplified from RNA transcripts. First-round RT-PCR employed HTBI primers, with a second-round multiplex PCR after it. TCRdb reprocessed the multiplex PCR reads with MiXCR, giving one entry per CDR3 protein. Seen here are just over 600,000 distinct CDR3 sequences, about a fifth observed once, and the top ten hold roughly 6.9%. Germline V gene sequence: CDR1 MNHEY, CDR2 SVGAGI. There are 15 residues in the CDR3. V dropped 5 bases and J dropped 5; count of bases not matched to a gene: 9.

The specimen was peripheral blood. The source is a woman younger than 30 with stable Graves' hyperthyroidism. Some clones in this sample may be carry-over from other donors' samples. The chain has TRBV6-5 and TRBJ1-5, with 7 positions matching TRBD1. The DNA of the CDR3 is TGTGCCAGCAGTACTAGGACAGGCTTCGATCAGCCCCAGCATTTT. It codes for CASSTRTGFDQPQHF.